This note documents a single T cell receptor (beta chain) sequence. Everyone who donated was a healthy bone marrow donor. The sample originates from a study of cytomegalovirus exposure and HLA in healthy donors. Primers: 60 Vbeta forward and 13 Jbeta reverse. Data came from immunoSEQ multiplex PCR; TCRdb stores just in-frame clones and leaves some out. In the table there are about 160,000 clones, 75% to 85% of which are singletons. From germline, CDR1 is SGHNT and CDR2 YYREEE (reference sequence). The V and J ends lost 1 base and 5 bases respectively, with 23 bases between them. This CDR3 has 18 amino acids.

This clonotype originated in a girl aged 2 to 9 in good health and CMV-seropositive. Sequences were obtained from PBMCs. V usage is TRBV5-4 and J usage is TRBJ2-3; D perhaps matches TRBD2 (6 bases). The CDR3 nucleotides read TGTGCCAGCAGCTTGAGGGTAAGCGGGCCCGTAGGTGGAGATACGCAGTATTTT. This encodes CASSLRVSGPVGGDTQYF.